This passage covers 30 T cell receptor beta chains from one sample sequenced in a study of vaccination effects on CD4 cells after COVID-19. Peptide-pool stimulation followed by sequencing identified expanded antigen-specific CD4+ clonotypes in the ViraFEST assay. On day 10 of culture, CD4+ T cells were separated out. Between March and December 2020, the person had a SARS-CoV-2 infection that PCR confirmed. Profiled with immunoSEQ multiplex PCR; TCRdb holds only in-frame clones, not every one. The table lists 35,000 to 45,000 clones, around 78% of them singletons. These receptors' antigens are unknown. This sample comprised CD4+ T cells from PBMCs cultured with a peptide pool, obtained before COVID-19 vaccination. The receptors here all came from a human donor who had a prior SARS-CoV-2 infection.

The chain carries TRBV29-1 and TRBJ2-7; perhaps TRBD2 as D (5 bases). The CDR3 loop spans 15 amino acids. Germline V lookup: CDR1 SQVTM, CDR2 ANQGSEA. Trimming removed 4 bases at V and 4 bases at J, with 20 bases between. CDR3 protein: CSVAIPGGRTYEQYF. The DNA of the CDR3 is TGCAGCGTTGCGATTCCCGGAGGTCGCACGTACGAGCAGTACTTC.

The chain carries TRBV10-3 and TRBJ1-6; D unresolved. Between the trimmed V and J ends, which lost 3 bases and 0 bases, there was a span of 9 bases. The CDR3 is 16 amino acids. In germline, CDR1 is ENHRY, CDR2 SYGVKD. CDR3 amino acids: CAISDPISSYNSPLHF. The DNA of the CDR3 is TGTGCCATCAGTGACCCGATTAGCTCCTATAATTCACCCCTCCACTTT.

The gene calls are TRBV2 and TRBJ2-1, with a possible D match to TRBD1 (5 bases). The ends were cut back, 5 bases at V and 0 bases at J, with 14 bases in the middle. The CDR3 length is 16 residues. Looked up from germline, CDR1 is SNHLY and CDR2 is FYNNEI. The CDR3 loop reads CASSPGRVPSYNEQFF. CDR3 bases: TGTGCCAGCAGTCCCGGCAGGGTCCCCTCCTACAATGAGCAGTTCTTC.

The J gene is TRBJ2-1, the V gene TRBV4-2, with TRBD2 as a possible D gene (7 bases). V was trimmed by 1 base and J by 6 bases, leaving 16 bases between them. The CDR3 sequence is 16 residues long. In germline, CDR1 is LGHNA, CDR2 YNFKEQ. The CDR3 is CASSQGSGRGGNEQFF. The CDR3 DNA follows: TGTGCCAGCAGCCAAGGCTCGGGGAGGGGGGGCAATGAGCAGTTCTTC.

In this sample, this clone turned up a few times. The CDR3 sequence: CASSQDRDQPQHF. CDR3 coding DNA: TGTGCCAGCAGCCAAGACAGGGATCAGCCCCAGCATTTT. The V and J genes are TRBV3-1 (or the pseudogene TRBV3-2) and TRBJ1-5; TRBD1 is a possible D gene (5 bases). V was clipped by 0 bases and J by 5 bases, with 5 bases between them. The CDR3 is 13 residues long. Germline CDR1 is LGHDT and CDR2 is YNNKEL (reference sequence).

This clone was found a few times. This chain joins TRBV5-1 and TRBJ2-7; possibly TRBD2 for D (6 bases). The CDR3 is made up of 12 amino acids. Germline CDR1 SGHRS, CDR2 YFSETQ. V gave up 6 bases and J gave up 5 bases, with 12 bases separating them. The CDR3 here is CASNLADDEQYF. The CDR3 DNA sequence: TGCGCCAGCAACTTAGCGGATGACGAGCAGTACTTC.

The chain is built from TRBV5-8 and TRBJ1-5, with a possible D match to TRBD1 (5 bases). CDR3 length: 14 amino acids. The germline V and J ends were trimmed by 6 bases and 6 bases, with 16 bases remaining between them. CDR1 is SGHTS, CDR2 YDEGEE, per germline. The CDR3: CASTLGGSGQPQHF. As DNA, the CDR3 is TGTGCCAGCACTCTTGGGGGTTCTGGTCAGCCCCAGCATTTT.

This clone was seen a handful of times. This chain connects TRBV5-1 to TRBJ1-1; D perhaps matches TRBD1 (5 bases). The CDR3 runs 14 residues. Trimming took off 1 base at V and 4 bases at J, with 11 bases between the two ends. Germline V gene sequence: CDR1 SGHRS, CDR2 YFSETQ. This CDR3 reads CASSLNPRGTEAFF. The CDR3 DNA is TGCGCCAGCAGCTTGAACCCAAGGGGCACTGAAGCTTTCTTT.

V gene TRBV7-8 combines with J gene TRBJ2-5; D tentatively fits TRBD1 or TRBD2 (6 bases each). The CDR3 consists of 15 residues. V lost 1 base, J lost 7 bases, and 16 bases lay in between. The germline gives CDR1 SGHVS, CDR2 FQNEAQ. The DNA of the CDR3 is TGTGCCAGCAGCTTAGTGGGGGGCTGGGTCGGGACCCAGTACTTC. This gives the protein CASSLVGGWVGTQYF.

The chain couples TRBV7-9 to TRBJ2-3; 7 bases are shared with TRBD1. J was trimmed by 5 bases and V by 6 bases; bases with no gene match: 8. Germline loops: CDR1 SEHNR, CDR2 FQNEAQ (reference sequence). The CDR3 totals 14 residues. DNA of the CDR3: TGTGCCAGCAGTGAAGGACAGGCACGAGATACGCAGTATTTT. Translation gives CASSEGQARDTQYF.

This clone has a single count. The rearrangement links TRBV25-1 to TRBJ1-4; D not certain. The V and J ends lost 5 bases and 3 bases respectively, with 7 bases between them. CDR3 length: 13 residues. Germline assignment: CDR1 MGHDK and CDR2 SYGVNS. Here the CDR3 reads CASSRAANEKLFF. The CDR3 DNA follows: TGTGCCAGCAGTAGGGCCGCTAATGAAAAACTGTTTTTT.

The chain uses TRBV19 and TRBJ1-4; the D gene is possibly TRBD1 (6 bases). This CDR3 spans 14 amino acids. Per the germline V gene, CDR1 is LNHDA and CDR2 is SQIVND (reference sequence). Trimming cost V 5 bases and J 8 bases, with 15 bases left between them. The CDR3 sequence: CASSLEQGAEKLFF. CDR3 nucleotides: TGTGCCAGTAGTCTCGAACAGGGCGCCGAAAAACTGTTTTTT.

The chain employs TRBV7-2 and TRBJ1-6; D unclear. Germline values: CDR1 SGHTA, CDR2 FQGNSA. The CDR3 runs to 15 residues. V was pared by 5 bases and J by 5 bases, with 13 bases between. This CDR3 is CASSPRLLDNSPLHF. In DNA, the CDR3 is TGTGCCAGCAGCCCTCGGTTACTGGATAATTCACCCCTCCACTTT.

The chain uses TRBV5-5 and TRBJ2-1; D is possibly TRBD1 (6 bases). V gave up 6 bases and J gave up 3 bases, with 22 bases separating them. Germline CDR1 and CDR2: SGHKS and YYEKEE (reference sequence). The CDR3 spans 17 residues. The CDR3 sequence: CASTFTPLGAYYNEQFF. In nucleotides, the CDR3 is TGTGCCAGCACCTTCACCCCCCTGGGGGCTTACTACAATGAGCAGTTCTTC.

The genes are TRBV7-6 and TRBJ2-3; D possibly matches TRBD1 or TRBD2 (5 bases each). Trimming pared 7 bases from V and 0 bases from J, leaving 17 bases between. The length of the CDR3 is 16 residues. Germline CDR1 is SGHVS and CDR2 is FNYEAQ. The CDR3 DNA reads TGTGCCAGCAAGCCCTTCGGGGCAGTAAGCACAGATACGCAGTATTTT. This gives the protein CASKPFGAVSTDTQYF.

The chain recombines TRBV2 with TRBJ1-1; D not resolved. Germline-derived CDR1 and CDR2 are SNHLY and FYNNEI. This CDR3 comprises 13 residues. V dropped 7 bases and J dropped 0 bases, with 9 bases sitting between them. DNA for the CDR3: TGTGCCAGCAAGCGGGAGATGAACACTGAAGCTTTCTTT. Encoded protein: CASKREMNTEAFF.

This chain connects TRBV24-1 to TRBJ2-4, with D hard to call. The ends were cut back, 4 bases at V and 0 bases at J, with 6 bases in the middle. The CDR3 sequence is 14 residues long. Germline CDR1 and CDR2: KGHDR and SFDVKD. CDR3 DNA: TGTGCCACCAGTGACGCAGGAGCCAAAAACATTCAGTACTTC. It specifies CATSDAGAKNIQYF.

This clone was detected only a few times. The V gene is TRBV6-5, the J gene TRBJ2-7; possible D gene TRBD2, 6 bases. Trimming removed 0 bases at V and 2 bases at J, with 11 bases between. Germline-derived CDR1 and CDR2 are MNHEY and SVGAGI. The CDR3 loop spans 15 amino acids. CDR3 protein: CASSYSGGRTYEQYF. CDR3 nucleotides: TGTGCCAGCAGTTACTCGGGGGGACGAACCTACGAGCAGTACTTC.

This sequence joins TRBV2 and TRBJ1-2; D is ambiguous. With 4 bases removed from V and 1 base from J, the gap between germline ends came to 10 bases. Germline lookup yields CDR1 SNHLY and CDR2 FYNNEI. The length of the CDR3 is 14 residues. CDR3: CASSGAGDNYGYTF. In nucleotides, the CDR3 is TGTGCCAGCAGTGGCGCAGGAGATAACTATGGCTACACCTTC.

The rearrangement links TRBV25-1 to TRBJ2-7; 8 bases map to TRBD1. The germline V gene has CDR1 MGHDK and CDR2 SYGVNS. The ends lost 2 bases at V and 6 bases at J; junction bases unmatched: 6. The CDR3 is made up of 14 amino acids. The DNA of the CDR3 is TGTGCCAGCAGTGAAGGCGGCAGGGGGCTCGAGCAGTACTTC. Its protein is CASSEGGRGLEQYF.

The chain employs TRBV6-2 or TRBV6-3 and TRBJ2-1; 10 nucleotides line up with TRBD2. The junction had 5 bases not matched to a gene; V was cut back by 2 bases and J by 4 bases. Germline CDR1 reads MNHEY; CDR2 reads SVGEGT. The CDR3 has 16 residues. CDR3 nucleotide sequence: TGTGCCAGCAGTTACGAGAGCGGGAGGGGGTACAATGAGCAGTTCTTC. It yields the protein CASSYESGRGYNEQFF.

This clone was counted a single time. J is TRBJ1-2 and V is TRBV4-3; no definite D call. The CDR3 has 16 residues. The V end lost 0 bases, the J end lost 6 bases, and 17 bases lay between the germline ends. Germline V gene data show CDR1 as LGHNA and CDR2 as YSLEER. Here the CDR3 DNA reads TGCGCCAGCAGCCAAGATCGGGAAGCGATCTACCATGGCTACACCTTC. This encodes CASSQDREAIYHGYTF.

The rearrangement uses TRBV30 and TRBJ1-6; D gene ambiguous. The CDR3 sequence is 15 residues long. The ends were cut back, 0 bases at V and 9 bases at J, with 15 bases in the middle. The germline V gene encodes CDR1 GTSNPN and CDR2 SVGIG (reference sequence). The CDR3 reads CAWSVAGLSGSPLHF. Here the CDR3 DNA reads TGTGCCTGGAGTGTAGCGGGATTAAGCGGTTCACCCCTCCACTTT.

The genes are TRBV10-3 and TRBJ2-3; tentative D call: TRBD2 (5 bases). The germline V gene has CDR1 ENHRY and CDR2 SYGVKD. With 5 bases removed from V and 2 bases from J, the gap between germline ends came to 14 bases. CDR3 length: 15 amino acids. CDR3 loop: CAISQPRGHTDTQYF. The CDR3 DNA reads TGTGCCATCAGTCAACCCCGAGGGCACACAGATACGCAGTATTTT.

The genes are TRBV30 and TRBJ1-2, with D maybe TRBD1 (5 bases). The V gene's germline CDR1 is GTSNPN and CDR2 SVGIG (reference sequence). Trimming shortened V by 0 bases and J by 5 bases, and 16 bases separated the two germline ends. This CDR3 has 15 amino acids. CDR3 sequence (DNA): TGTGCCTGGAGTGTTGGGGGGACGCTTGGGTATGGCTACACCTTC. Translating gives CAWSVGGTLGYGYTF.

The chain uses TRBV7-9 and TRBJ2-5, with 8 bases lining up with TRBD2. In germline, CDR1 is SEHNR, CDR2 FQNEAQ (reference sequence). The CDR3 extends over 18 amino acids. V trimming: 2 bases; J trimming: 0 bases; junction bases outside the gene matches: 11. CDR3 nucleotide sequence: TGTGCCAGCAGCTTACCTAGCGGGTCTACCAGGTACCAAGAGACCCAGTACTTC. Protein sequence: CASSLPSGSTRYQETQYF.

V gene TRBV5-1 combines with J gene TRBJ1-1; possibly TRBD1 for D (5 bases). There are 15 residues in the CDR3. V dropped 3 bases and J dropped 4 bases, with 16 bases sitting between them. Germline CDR1 reads SGHRS; CDR2 reads YFSETQ. The CDR3 protein is CASSYLGGRSTEAFF. The CDR3 DNA follows: TGCGCCAGCAGCTACTTGGGGGGGAGGAGCACTGAAGCTTTCTTT. Based on the CDR3 plus reference TRBV5-1 and TRBJ1-1, the full variable domain is KAGVTQTPRYLIKTRGQQVTLSCSPISGHRSVSWYQQTPGQGLQFLFEYFSETQRNKGNFPGRFSGRQFSNSRSEMNVSTLELGDSALYLCASSYLGGRSTEAFFGQGTRLTVV.

This clone has only a few counts. This chain links TRBV2 with TRBJ2-7, with a tentative D call TRBD2 (5 bases). Looked up from germline, CDR1 is SNHLY and CDR2 is FYNNEI. The CDR3 spans 12 residues. Trimming cost V 7 bases and J 3 bases, with 10 bases left between them. The CDR3 nucleotides read TGTGCCAGCAATCGGGGAAGCTACGAGCAGTACTTC. Translating it yields CASNRGSYEQYF. The full variable domain, completed using reference TRBV2 and TRBJ2-7, is EPEVTQTPSHQVTQMGQEVILRCVPISNHLYFYWYRQILGQKVEFLVSFYNNEISEKSEIFDDQFSVERPDGSNFTLKIRSTKLEDSAMYFCASNRGSYEQYFGPGTRLTVT.

V is TRBV11-2 and J is TRBJ2-1; D not resolved. Germline CDR1 is SGHAT and CDR2 is FQNNGV. CDR3 length equals 14 residues. Trimming removed 3 bases from V and 5 bases from J, with 11 bases in between. As DNA, the CDR3 is TGTGCCAGCAGCTTTGGTGAGCTGGACAATGAGCAGTTCTTC. Protein product: CASSFGELDNEQFF. Full variable domain (missing parts from reference TRBV11-2 and TRBJ2-1): EAGVAQSPRYKIIEKRQSVAFWCNPISGHATLYWYQQILGQGPKLLIQFQNNGVVDDSQLPKDRFSAERLKGVDSTLKIQPAKLEDSAVYLCASSFGELDNEQFFGPGTRLTVL.

The genes are TRBV4-2 and TRBJ2-7; 8 bases match TRBD2. With V trimmed by 0 bases and J by 6 bases, 4 bases remained unmatched. The CDR3 length is 14 residues. CDR1 is LGHNA and CDR2 is YNFKEQ in the germline V gene. DNA for the CDR3: TGTGCCAGCAGCCAAGAAGGGACTAGATCCGAGCAGTACTTC. It encodes CASSQEGTRSEQYF.